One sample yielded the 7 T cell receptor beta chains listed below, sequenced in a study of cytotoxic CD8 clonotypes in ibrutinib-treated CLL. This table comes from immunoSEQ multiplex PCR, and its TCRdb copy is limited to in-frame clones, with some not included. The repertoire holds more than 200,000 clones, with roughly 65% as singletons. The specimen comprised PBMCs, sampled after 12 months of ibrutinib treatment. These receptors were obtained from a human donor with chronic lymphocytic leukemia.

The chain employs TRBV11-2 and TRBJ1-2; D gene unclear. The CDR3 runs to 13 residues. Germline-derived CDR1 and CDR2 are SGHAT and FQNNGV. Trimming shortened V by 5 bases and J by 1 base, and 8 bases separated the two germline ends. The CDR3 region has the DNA TGTGCCAGCAGCCCTTCCGGTAACTATGGCTACACCTTC. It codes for CASSPSGNYGYTF. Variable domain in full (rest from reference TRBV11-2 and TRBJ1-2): EAGVAQSPRYKIIEKRQSVAFWCNPISGHATLYWYQQILGQGPKLLIQFQNNGVVDDSQLPKDRFSAERLKGVDSTLKIQPAKLEDSAVYLCASSPSGNYGYTFGSGTRLTVV.

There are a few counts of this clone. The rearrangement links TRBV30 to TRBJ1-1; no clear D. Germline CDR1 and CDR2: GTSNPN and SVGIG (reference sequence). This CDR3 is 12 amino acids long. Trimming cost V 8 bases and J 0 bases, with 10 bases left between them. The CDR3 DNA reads TGTGCCGTAACGCACTTGAACACTGAAGCTTTCTTT. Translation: CAVTHLNTEAFF. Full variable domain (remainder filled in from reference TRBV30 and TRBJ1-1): SQTIHQWPATLVQPVGSPLSLECTVEGTSNPNLYWYRQAAGRGLQLLFYSVGIGQISSEVPQNLSASRPQDRQFILSSKKLLLSDSGFYLCAVTHLNTEAFFGQGTRLTVV.

The CDR3 loop reads CASRLGHLNTEAFF. The CDR3 bases are TGTGCCAGCAGGCTAGGACACCTGAACACTGAAGCTTTCTTT. This chain uses TRBV6-6 with TRBJ1-1; possible D gene TRBD1, 5 bases. V was trimmed by 6 bases and J by 0 bases, leaving 11 bases between them. The CDR3 loop spans 14 amino acids. Germline V gives CDR1 MNHNY, CDR2 SVGAGI (reference sequence).

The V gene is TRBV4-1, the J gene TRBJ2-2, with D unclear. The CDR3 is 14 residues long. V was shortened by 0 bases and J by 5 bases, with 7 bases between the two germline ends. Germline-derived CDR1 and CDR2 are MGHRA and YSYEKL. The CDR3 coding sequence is TGCGCCAGCAGCCAAGAACAGAGAACCGGGGAGCTGTTTTTT. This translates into CASSQEQRTGELFF.

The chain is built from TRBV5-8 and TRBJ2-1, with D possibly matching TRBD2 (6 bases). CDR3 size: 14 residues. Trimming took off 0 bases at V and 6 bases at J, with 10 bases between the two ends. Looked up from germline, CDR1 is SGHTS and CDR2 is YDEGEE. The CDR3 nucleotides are TGTGCCAGCAGCTTGGCGGGACTTCTCAATGAGCAGTTCTTC. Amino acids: CASSLAGLLNEQFF.

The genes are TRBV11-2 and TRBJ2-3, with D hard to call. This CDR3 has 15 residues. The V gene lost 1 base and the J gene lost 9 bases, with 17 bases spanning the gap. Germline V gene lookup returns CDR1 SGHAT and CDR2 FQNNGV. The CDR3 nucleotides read TGTGCCAGCAGCTTAGGGACCGGCCAAAGGAAGACGCAGTATTTT. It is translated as CASSLGTGQRKTQYF.

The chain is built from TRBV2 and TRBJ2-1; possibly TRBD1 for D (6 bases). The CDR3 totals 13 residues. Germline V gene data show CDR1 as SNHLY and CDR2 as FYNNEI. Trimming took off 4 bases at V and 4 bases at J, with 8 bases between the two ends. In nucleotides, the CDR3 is TGTGCCAGCAGTGTCAGGGGTTACAATGAGCAGTTCTTC. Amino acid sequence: CASSVRGYNEQFF. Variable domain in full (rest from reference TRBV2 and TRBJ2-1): EPEVTQTPSHQVTQMGQEVILRCVPISNHLYFYWYRQILGQKVEFLVSFYNNEISEKSEIFDDQFSVERPDGSNFTLKIRSTKLEDSAMYFCASSVRGYNEQFFGPGTRLTVL.